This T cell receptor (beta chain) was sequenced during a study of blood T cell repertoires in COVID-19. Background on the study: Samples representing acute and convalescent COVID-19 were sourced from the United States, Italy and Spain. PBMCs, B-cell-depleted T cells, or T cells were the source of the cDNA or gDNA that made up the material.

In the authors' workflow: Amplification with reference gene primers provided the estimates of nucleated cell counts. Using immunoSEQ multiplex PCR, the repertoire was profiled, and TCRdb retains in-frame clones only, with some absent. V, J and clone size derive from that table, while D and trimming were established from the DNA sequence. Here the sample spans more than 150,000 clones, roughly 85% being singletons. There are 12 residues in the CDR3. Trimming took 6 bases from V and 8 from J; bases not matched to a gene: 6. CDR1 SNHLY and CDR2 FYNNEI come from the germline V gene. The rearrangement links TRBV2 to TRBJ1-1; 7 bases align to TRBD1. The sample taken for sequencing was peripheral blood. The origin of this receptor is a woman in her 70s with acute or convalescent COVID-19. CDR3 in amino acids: CASSLFRGEAFF. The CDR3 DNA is TGTGCCAGCAGCCTCTTCAGGGGGGAAGCTTTCTTT.